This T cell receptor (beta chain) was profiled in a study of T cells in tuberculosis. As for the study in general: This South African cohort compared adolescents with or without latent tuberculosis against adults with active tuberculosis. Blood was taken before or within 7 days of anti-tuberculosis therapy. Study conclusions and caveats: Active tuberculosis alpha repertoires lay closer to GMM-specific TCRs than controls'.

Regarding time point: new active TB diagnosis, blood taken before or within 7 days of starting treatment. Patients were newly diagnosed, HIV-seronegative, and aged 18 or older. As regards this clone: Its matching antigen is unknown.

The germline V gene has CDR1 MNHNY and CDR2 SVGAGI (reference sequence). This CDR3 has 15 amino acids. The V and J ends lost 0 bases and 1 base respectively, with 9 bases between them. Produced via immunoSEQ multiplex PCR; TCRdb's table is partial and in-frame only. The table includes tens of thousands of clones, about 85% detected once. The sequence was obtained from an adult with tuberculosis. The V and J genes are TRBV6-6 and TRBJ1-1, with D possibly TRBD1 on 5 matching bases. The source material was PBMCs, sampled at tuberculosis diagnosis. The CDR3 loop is CASSYSITGNTEAFF. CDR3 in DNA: TGTGCCAGCAGTTACTCAATAACAGGGAACACTGAAGCTTTCTTT.